Shown below are 31 T cell receptor beta chains from a single sample sequenced in a study of early T cells in non-severe SARS-CoV-2 infection. TCRdb processed the 5' RACE reads anew with MiXCR; each CDR3 protein has one entry. The repertoire holds about 58,000 distinct CDR3 sequences, with about 12% as singletons. Specimen: whole blood. The receptors shown here come from an adult who was a healthcare worker with PCR-confirmed SARS-CoV-2 infection or an uninfected control (not recorded which).

The sample holds a few counts of this clonotype. The rearrangement uses TRBV20-1 and TRBJ1-5, with 8 bases lining up with TRBD1. The CDR3 consists of 15 residues. V shed 0 bases and J 7 bases; nucleotides not matched to a gene: 8. Germline loops: CDR1 DFQATT, CDR2 SNEGSKA (reference sequence). The CDR3 sequence is CSARDPGQGEQPQHF. The CDR3 region has the DNA TGCAGTGCTAGAGACCCCGGACAGGGTGAACAGCCCCAGCATTTT.

This clonotype was detected many times. J is TRBJ2-1 and V is TRBV7-6; D assignment may be TRBD1 or TRBD2 (5 bases each). Germline CDR1 SGHVS, CDR2 FNYEAQ. The CDR3 length is 17 residues. Trimming removed 0 bases at V and 0 bases at J, with 12 bases between. The CDR3 loop is CASSLALAGSSYNEQFF. The CDR3 DNA reads TGTGCCAGCAGCTTAGCGCTGGCAGGGAGCTCCTACAATGAGCAGTTCTTC.

At least ten counts were recorded for this clonotype. The V and J genes are TRBV6-1 and TRBJ2-7; the D call may be TRBD1 or TRBD2 (5 bases each). The CDR3 consists of 13 residues. Germline CDR1 MNHNS, CDR2 SASEGT. V was clipped by 7 bases and J by 3 bases, with 13 bases between them. CDR3 loop: CASNSGTGYEQYF. The CDR3 coding sequence is TGTGCCAGCAATTCCGGGACGGGCTACGAGCAGTACTTC.

This clonotype was counted a few times. The J gene is TRBJ2-7, the V gene TRBV2; D is perhaps TRBD2 (6 bases). Between the trimmed V and J ends, which lost 2 bases and 0 bases, there was a span of 14 bases. The CDR3 is 16 amino acids. Germline CDR1 and CDR2: SNHLY and FYNNEI. The CDR3 sequence: CASSERGERASYEQYF. The CDR3 DNA follows: TGTGCCAGCAGTGAACGCGGGGAAAGGGCCTCCTACGAGCAGTACTTC. The whole variable domain, filled in from reference TRBV2 and TRBJ2-7, reads EPEVTQTPSHQVTQMGQEVILRCVPISNHLYFYWYRQILGQKVEFLVSFYNNEISEKSEIFDDQFSVERPDGSNFTLKIRSTKLEDSAMYFCASSERGERASYEQYFGPGTRLTVT.

This clonotype has ten or more counts. The CDR3 nucleotides read TGCGCCAGCAGCCAATCTCCCACAGGGGGCAGGTACGAGCAGTACTTC. It translates to CASSQSPTGGRYEQYF. The chain links TRBV4-1 to TRBJ2-7; 9 positions agree with TRBD1. From germline, CDR1 is MGHRA and CDR2 YSYEKL. CDR3 length: 16 residues. Trimming removed 2 bases from V and 4 bases from J; junction bases left unmatched: 9.

This clonotype was seen many times. The rearrangement joins TRBV28 to TRBJ1-3; no definite D call. The CDR3 runs to 14 residues. Germline CDR1 MDHEN, CDR2 SYDVKM. V was cut by 6 bases and J by 0 bases, with 9 bases left in between. CDR3 protein: CASSFRNSGNTIYF. CDR3 DNA: TGTGCCAGCAGCTTCAGGAACTCTGGAAACACCATATATTTT.

This rearrangement joins TRBV25-1 to TRBJ1-4, with TRBD1 as a possible D gene (5 bases). CDR1 is MGHDK, CDR2 SYGVNS, per germline. This CDR3 spans 15 amino acids. Trimming cost V 5 bases and J 5 bases, with 15 bases left between them. The CDR3 sequence is CASSPTGGGNEKLFF. CDR3 DNA: TGTGCCAGCAGTCCCACGGGTGGGGGAAATGAAAAACTGTTTTTT.

This clonotype was counted once. The J gene is TRBJ2-1, the V gene TRBV7-6, with 9 bases that match TRBD2. V shed 4 bases and J 9 bases; nucleotides not matched to a gene: 13. This CDR3 is built from 16 residues. The germline gives CDR1 SGHVS, CDR2 FNYEAQ. As DNA, the CDR3 is TGTGCCAGCAGCTGGGCCGGGACTAGCCGGGTTAGTGAGCAGTTCTTC. As protein: CASSWAGTSRVSEQFF. The full variable domain, with the rest looked up from reference TRBV7-6 and TRBJ2-1, is GAGVSQSPRYKVTKRGQDVALRCDPISGHVSLYWYRQALGQGPEFLTYFNYEAQQDKSGLPNDRFSAERPEGSISTLTIQRTEQRDSAMYRCASSWAGTSRVSEQFFGPGTRLTVL.

In this sample, this clonotype turned up a few times. The chain links TRBV7-3 to TRBJ1-1; 8 nucleotides agree with TRBD1. Looked up from germline, CDR1 is SGHTA and CDR2 is FQGTGA. With V trimmed by 5 bases and J by 6 bases, 5 bases remained unmatched. The CDR3 runs 13 residues. CDR3 DNA: TGTGCCAGCAGCGAACAGGGGGTACCTGAAGCTTTCTTT. Protein sequence: CASSEQGVPEAFF.

This clonotype was found many times. The V call is TRBV5-1, the J call TRBJ2-1, with D perhaps being TRBD1 or TRBD2 (6 bases each). The germline gives CDR1 SGHRS, CDR2 YFSETQ. V lost 2 bases and J 5 bases, leaving 11 bases between the germline ends. The CDR3 is made up of 14 amino acids. CDR3 protein: CASSLGGLDNEQFF. The CDR3 DNA sequence: TGCGCCAGCAGCTTAGGGGGGCTCGACAATGAGCAGTTCTTC.

The chain carries TRBV29-1 and TRBJ1-2, with 7 bases matching TRBD1. The junction had 10 bases not matched to a gene; V was cut back by 6 bases and J by 6 bases. CDR1 and CDR2 (germline): SQVTM, ANQGSEA. The CDR3 is made up of 13 amino acids. The CDR3 is CSVEMTGIHGYTF. The CDR3 DNA is TGCAGCGTAGAAATGACAGGGATCCATGGCTACACCTTC.

This clonotype was seen repeatedly, ten times or more. CDR3 in amino acids: CSAPSLERAGELFF. CDR3 sequence (DNA): TGCAGTGCTCCTTCTCTAGAACGAGCCGGGGAGCTGTTTTTT. The chain employs TRBV20-1 and TRBJ2-2; no definite D call. This CDR3 has 14 amino acids. From germline, CDR1 is DFQATT and CDR2 SNEGSKA (reference sequence). V was cut by 5 bases and J by 6 bases, with 16 bases left in between.

This clonotype was detected a few times. CDR3 DNA: TGTGCCAGCAACCCGACAGACGGACAAGAGACCCAGTACTTC. It yields the protein CASNPTDGQETQYF. The gene calls are TRBV28 and TRBJ2-5; weak D call: TRBD1 (5 bases). Between the trimmed V and J ends, which lost 7 bases and 2 bases, there was a span of 14 bases. CDR3 length equals 14 residues. Germline CDR1 and CDR2: MDHEN and SYDVKM.

This clonotype has a count of ten or more. V gene TRBV7-2 combines with J gene TRBJ1-1; no firm D call. Germline CDR1 and CDR2: SGHTA and FQGNSA. The CDR3 covers 12 residues. Trimming shortened V by 3 bases and J by 4 bases, and 6 bases separated the two germline ends. The CDR3 bases are TGTGCCAGCAGCTTTTGGGGCACTGAAGCTTTCTTT. This translates into CASSFWGTEAFF.

The rearrangement uses TRBV19 and TRBJ1-5; D may be TRBD1 (6 bases). The ends were cut back, 7 bases at V and 0 bases at J, with 16 bases in the middle. Germline V gene lookup returns CDR1 LNHDA and CDR2 SQIVND (reference sequence). The CDR3 extends over 16 amino acids. CDR3 amino acids: CASMVNRGASNQPQHF. The CDR3, as DNA: TGTGCCAGTATGGTTAATAGGGGGGCTAGCAATCAGCCCCAGCATTTT.

This clonotype was detected many times. V gene TRBV28 combines with J gene TRBJ2-3; no clear D. CDR3 length equals 11 residues. Trimming took off 3 bases at V and 6 bases at J, with 4 bases between the two ends. Germline V gene lookup returns CDR1 MDHEN and CDR2 SYDVKM. CDR3 in amino acids: CASSFGDTQYF. CDR3 DNA sequence: TGTGCCAGCAGTTTTGGGGATACGCAGTATTTT.

This clonotype was seen more than once but under ten times. The chain combines TRBV4-2 with TRBJ1-1; D unclear. The CDR3 covers 13 residues. Trimming removed 0 bases from V and 6 bases from J, with 8 bases in between. Germline V CDR1 and CDR2: LGHNA, YNFKEQ. The chain's CDR3 is CASSQDRAAEAFF. CDR3 nucleotide sequence: TGTGCCAGCAGCCAAGATCGCGCCGCTGAAGCTTTCTTT.

The chain recombines TRBV20-1 with TRBJ2-2; D is possibly TRBD1 (6 bases). CDR1 DFQATT and CDR2 SNEGSKA come from the germline V gene (reference sequence). Between the trimmed V and J ends, which lost 1 base and 1 base, there was a span of 7 bases. This CDR3 comprises 14 residues. Written as DNA, the CDR3 is TGCAGTGCTAGAGTCAGGGGGAACACCGGGGAGCTGTTTTTT. Protein: CSARVRGNTGELFF.

This clonotype was observed at least ten times. The genes are TRBV25-1 and TRBJ1-6, with TRBD1 identical over 10 bases. This CDR3 spans 14 amino acids. V shed 6 bases and J 5 bases; nucleotides not matched to a gene: 1. Germline V gene data show CDR1 as MGHDK and CDR2 as SYGVNS. The CDR3 DNA follows: TGTGCCAGCAGGGACAGGGGGAATAATTCACCCCTCCACTTT. The encoded protein is CASRDRGNNSPLHF.

This clonotype was detected only a few times. The chain has TRBV20-1 and TRBJ2-2; 12 nucleotides match TRBD1. The CDR3 covers 16 residues. The junction had 11 bases not matched to a gene; V was cut back by 5 bases and J by 7 bases. Looked up from germline, CDR1 is DFQATT and CDR2 is SNEGSKA (reference sequence). This CDR3 is CSAERRDRGLGGELFF. The CDR3 nucleotides are TGCAGTGCTGAGCGCCGGGACAGGGGGCTTGGCGGGGAGCTGTTTTTT.

V is TRBV27 and J is TRBJ2-3, with 7 bases lining up with TRBD1. The CDR3 contains 18 residues. CDR1 and CDR2 from the germline V gene are MNHEY and SMNVEV (reference sequence). V shed 0 bases and J 2 bases; nucleotides not matched to a gene: 11. CDR3 bases: TGTGCCAGCAGTTTATCCCAAAGACAGGGTGGATTCACAGATACGCAGTATTTT. Translation gives CASSLSQRQGGFTDTQYF.

There are a few counts of this clonotype. V and J are TRBV29-1 and TRBJ2-6; 7 bases fit TRBD2. CDR3 length: 16 residues. The junction had 6 bases not matched to a gene; V was cut back by 4 bases and J by 0 bases. Germline lookup yields CDR1 SQVTM and CDR2 ANQGSEA. This CDR3 reads CSVALRTSSGANVLTF. Here the CDR3 DNA reads TGCAGCGTTGCCCTCAGGACTAGCTCTGGGGCCAACGTCCTGACTTTC. The full variable domain, its missing parts supplied by reference TRBV29-1 and TRBJ2-6, is SAVISQKPSRDICQRGTSLTIQCQVDSQVTMMFWYRQQPGQSLTLIATANQGSEATYESGFVIDKFPISRPNLTFSTLTVSNMSPEDSSIYLCSVALRTSSGANVLTFGAGSRLTVL.

On this clonotype itself: A read error may produce the germline difference seen at one junction end. The rearrangement links TRBV6-1 to TRBJ2-5; D is possibly TRBD2 (5 bases). Germline assignment: CDR1 MNHNS and CDR2 SASEGT. This CDR3 comprises 15 residues. This chain's CDR3 is CASSEEGSGEETQYF. In DNA, the CDR3 is TGTGCCAGCAGCGAAGAAGGCTCCGGGGAAGAGACCCAGTACTTC.

This clonotype was seen repeatedly, ten times or more. The chain links TRBV28 to TRBJ1-1; weak D call: TRBD1 (5 bases). The CDR3 covers 15 residues. Germline V gene data show CDR1 as MDHEN and CDR2 as SYDVKM. V lost 8 bases, J lost 2 bases, and 18 bases lay in between. Here the CDR3 DNA reads TGTGCCAGCGTCGGGGCAGGGCAACTTAACACTGAAGCTTTCTTT. Translation gives CASVGAGQLNTEAFF.

This clonotype appeared many times. The chain recombines TRBV29-1 with TRBJ2-7; D is undetermined. Germline V gene sequence: CDR1 SQVTM, CDR2 ANQGSEA. The germline V and J ends were trimmed by 4 bases and 3 bases, with 13 bases remaining between them. This CDR3 has 13 amino acids. CDR3 sequence: CSVGYSNLYEQYF. CDR3 in DNA: TGCAGCGTTGGGTACAGTAACCTCTACGAGCAGTACTTC.

This clonotype was recorded a few times. The rearrangement links TRBV4-1 to TRBJ1-1; TRBD1 aligns across 11 bases. CDR1 and CDR2 from the germline V gene are MGHRA and YSYEKL. The CDR3 totals 21 residues. V dropped 4 bases and J dropped 0; count of bases not matched to a gene: 19. The CDR3 nucleotides read TGCGCCAGCAGCCCACCGATGACCTCACCGGGACAGGGGGTCATGAACACTGAAGCTTTCTTT. This sequence encodes CASSPPMTSPGQGVMNTEAFF.

This clonotype was detected ten times or more. The chain joins TRBV7-3 to TRBJ2-1; TRBD2 might be the D (6 bases). Germline CDR1 is SGHTA and CDR2 is FQGTGA. The CDR3 contains 15 residues. V lost 0 bases, J lost 2 bases, and 8 bases lay in between. The CDR3 spells CASSLTGGPYNEQFF. The CDR3 nucleotides read TGTGCCAGCAGCTTAACGGGGGGTCCCTACAATGAGCAGTTCTTC.

The chain employs TRBV7-6 and TRBJ1-2; D is unclear. The germline gives CDR1 SGHVS, CDR2 FNYEAQ. Trimming left V 4 bases short and J 6 bases short, with 12 bases between. The CDR3 sequence is 13 residues long. CDR3 in amino acids: CASSSGPTHGYTF. The DNA of the CDR3 is TGTGCCAGCAGCTCTGGCCCCACCCATGGCTACACCTTC. Variable domain in full (rest from reference TRBV7-6 and TRBJ1-2): GAGVSQSPRYKVTKRGQDVALRCDPISGHVSLYWYRQALGQGPEFLTYFNYEAQQDKSGLPNDRFSAERPEGSISTLTIQRTEQRDSAMYRCASSSGPTHGYTFGSGTRLTVV.

The chain has TRBV5-4 and TRBJ2-3, with TRBD2 matching over 8 bases. V lost 0 bases and J lost 3; bases outside the gene matches: 3. The CDR3 totals 15 residues. Germline loops: CDR1 SGHNT, CDR2 YYREEE (reference sequence). This chain's CDR3 is CASSLESSGTDTQYF. The CDR3, as DNA: TGTGCCAGCAGCTTGGAGTCTAGCGGGACAGATACGCAGTATTTT.

The chain links TRBV2 to TRBJ2-1, with 12 bases lining up with TRBD2. The CDR3 consists of 15 residues. Germline-derived CDR1 and CDR2 are SNHLY and FYNNEI. The junction had 4 bases not matched to a gene; V was cut back by 4 bases and J by 6 bases. The CDR3 is CASSVLAGGPNEQFF. The CDR3, as DNA: TGTGCCAGCAGTGTGCTAGCGGGGGGGCCCAATGAGCAGTTCTTC. The variable domain in full, with the rest retrieved from reference TRBV2 and TRBJ2-1, is EPEVTQTPSHQVTQMGQEVILRCVPISNHLYFYWYRQILGQKVEFLVSFYNNEISEKSEIFDDQFSVERPDGSNFTLKIRSTKLEDSAMYFCASSVLAGGPNEQFFGPGTRLTVL.

This clonotype has ten or more counts. V and J are TRBV19 and TRBJ2-7; D not certain. Germline lookup yields CDR1 LNHDA and CDR2 SQIVND (reference sequence). Trimming cost V 3 bases and J 5 bases, with 8 bases left between them. The CDR3 has 12 residues. The chain's CDR3 is CASSIGQHEQYF. In DNA, the CDR3 is TGTGCCAGTAGTATTGGGCAGCACGAGCAGTACTTC.